Listed here are 11 T cell receptor beta chains from one sample, sequenced in a study of cytomegalovirus exposure and HLA in healthy donors. 60 Vbeta and 13 Jbeta primers were used in PCR. The assay was immunoSEQ multiplex PCR, and TCRdb's table has in-frame clones only and misses some. The sample holds 200,000 to 250,000 clones, more than 75% seen once. The sequencing sample was made of PBMCs. The source is a human donor in good health.

The rearrangement joins TRBV5-1 to TRBJ2-3, with 14 bases fitting TRBD2. This CDR3 is built from 16 residues. Germline V gives CDR1 SGHRS, CDR2 YFSETQ. V trimming: 4 bases; J trimming: 5 bases; junction bases outside the gene matches: 6. The CDR3 protein is CASSAGTSGSIDTQYF. CDR3 sequence (DNA): TGCGCCAGCAGCGCCGGGACTAGCGGGAGTATAGATACGCAGTATTTT. The complete variable domain, with remaining parts taken from reference TRBV5-1 and TRBJ2-3, reads KAGVTQTPRYLIKTRGQQVTLSCSPISGHRSVSWYQQTPGQGLQFLFEYFSETQRNKGNFPGRFSGRQFSNSRSEMNVSTLELGDSALYLCASSAGTSGSIDTQYFGPGTRLTVL.

J is TRBJ1-3 and V is TRBV2; D remains unclear. V lost 3 bases, J lost 4 bases, and 16 bases lay in between. The CDR3 runs 16 residues. CDR1 and CDR2 from the germline V gene are SNHLY and FYNNEI. The CDR3 region has the DNA TGTGCCAGCAGTGAGAGCGGGCAGGCGGCGGGAAACACCATATATTTT. This codes for CASSESGQAAGNTIYF. The whole variable domain, filled in from reference TRBV2 and TRBJ1-3, reads EPEVTQTPSHQVTQMGQEVILRCVPISNHLYFYWYRQILGQKVEFLVSFYNNEISEKSEIFDDQFSVERPDGSNFTLKIRSTKLEDSAMYFCASSESGQAAGNTIYFGEGSWLTVV.

The rearrangement links TRBV27 to TRBJ2-3; TRBD2 matches 12 bases. Germline loops: CDR1 MNHEY, CDR2 SMNVEV (reference sequence). CDR3 length equals 17 residues. J was trimmed by 3 bases and V by 7 bases; bases with no gene match: 11. CDR3 region: CASTGLAGGPVTDTQYF. CDR3 DNA: TGTGCCAGCACCGGGCTAGCGGGAGGGCCGGTAACAGATACGCAGTATTTT.

This clone was seen once. The J gene is TRBJ1-2, the V gene TRBV7-9; no reliable D call. V was shortened by 1 base and J by 5 bases, with 14 bases between the two germline ends. This CDR3 is 15 amino acids long. Germline CDR1 SEHNR, CDR2 FQNEAQ (reference sequence). The CDR3 DNA is TGTGCCAGCAGCTTAGGGGTCGGGGAACAATATGGCTACACCTTC. Its protein product is CASSLGVGEQYGYTF.

The chain carries TRBV5-6 and TRBJ2-4; D possibly corresponds to TRBD1 (5 bases). The CDR3 covers 15 residues. V was cut by 0 bases and J by 8 bases, with 15 bases left in between. Germline values: CDR1 SGHDT, CDR2 YYEEEE. CDR3 nucleotide sequence: TGTGCCAGCAGCTTGGGAACAGCAGGGATGGACATTCAGTACTTC. It codes for CASSLGTAGMDIQYF.

This chain connects TRBV6-5 to TRBJ1-1, with 7 bases matching TRBD1. CDR1 is MNHEY and CDR2 is SVGAGI in the germline V gene. The V gene end was trimmed by 0 bases and the J gene end by 7 bases; junction bases not matched to a gene: 5. This CDR3 is built from 14 residues. This CDR3 is CASSYSDRTYEAFF. CDR3 nucleotide sequence: TGTGCCAGCAGTTACTCGGACAGGACCTATGAAGCTTTCTTT.

This chain uses TRBV19 with TRBJ1-1, with D hard to call. The germline V and J ends were trimmed by 8 bases and 0 bases, with 10 bases remaining between them. Germline V gives CDR1 LNHDA, CDR2 SQIVND (reference sequence). CDR3 length: 13 amino acids. The CDR3 bases are TGTGCCAGTTCGAAACTTATGAACACTGAAGCTTTCTTT. Amino acid sequence: CASSKLMNTEAFF.

The DNA for the CDR3 is TGCGCCAGCAGCTTATCAGGATCTGCTGGCTACACCTTC. This sequence encodes CASSLSGSAGYTF. The rearrangement uses TRBV5-1 and TRBJ1-2; no clear D gene. The CDR3 length is 13 residues. CDR1 and CDR2 (germline): SGHRS, YFSETQ. The V end was cut by 2 bases, the J end by 7 bases, with 12 bases between.

The genes are TRBV7-9 and TRBJ2-7; TRBD2 matches at 10 bases. Germline trimming cut 5 bases from V and 5 bases from J; bases unmatched to any gene: 15. CDR1 is SEHNR, CDR2 FQNEAQ, per germline (reference sequence). The CDR3 length is 17 residues. The DNA for the CDR3 is TGTGCCAGCAGCCCCGCAAAATCTAGCGGGAGTACCCACGAGCAGTACTTC. Translating gives CASSPAKSSGSTHEQYF.

The chain uses TRBV11-1 and TRBJ2-2; 9 nucleotides align to TRBD1. CDR1 SGHAT and CDR2 FQDESV come from the germline V gene (reference sequence). The CDR3 consists of 17 residues. With 4 bases clipped from V and 7 bases from J, the junction kept 13 bases outside the gene matches. Here the CDR3 DNA reads TGTGCCAGCAGCTCCATACCAACGGGACAGGGCTTCGGGGAGCTGTTTTTT. This sequence encodes CASSSIPTGQGFGELFF.

This chain joins TRBV7-6 and TRBJ2-1, with 13 bases identical to TRBD2. V shed 4 bases, J shed 3 bases, and the junction held 12 bases outside the gene matches. Germline V CDR1 and CDR2: SGHVS, FNYEAQ. This CDR3 has 19 amino acids. The CDR3 nucleotides read TGTGCCAGCAGCTCCGTCCCGGGACTAGCGGGGACAAACTACAATGAGCAGTTCTTC. Translating it yields CASSSVPGLAGTNYNEQFF.